The rows below give T cell receptor beta chains drawn from one sample of a study of PD-1 blockade in mismatch repair-deficient tumors. Some clones are missing from TCRdb's copy, which holds only in-frame ones; the method was immunoSEQ multiplex PCR. The table includes roughly 38,000 clones, around 80% detected once. The specimen was PBMCs, collected about 40 weeks after starting pembrolizumab. Source of these receptors: an adult with mismatch repair-deficient cancer. Both conserved end residues are part of each CDR3. A D gene is named only where the DNA matches it firmly.

TRBJ2-1 TRBD2 TRBV5-1 CASSFQTGTGTSGSYEQFF
TRBJ2-5 NA TRBV5-1 CASSVDQETQYF
TRBJ1-1 NA TRBV5-1 CASRWTADTEAFF
TRBJ2-6 NA TRBV9 CASSVGGSGANVLTF
TRBJ1-2 NA TRBV2 CASKFVRGRYGYTF
TRBJ2-2 NA TRBV4-1 CASSQRHQANTGELFF
TRBJ2-7 NA TRBV15 CATEGGKSYEQYF
TRBJ1-2 NA TRBV4-1 CASSQGPTTNYGYTF
TRBJ2-5 NA TRBV29-1 CSVEIPFGGLPGRQETQYF
TRBJ2-1 TRBD2 TRBV5-1 CASSNGLAGAQFF
TRBJ2-1 NA TRBV25-1 CASSRPGYPRNEQFF
TRBJ2-4 NA TRBV30 CAWSVEGVLAKNIQYF
TRBJ1-2 NA TRBV28 CASSGSLVALGYTF
TRBJ2-3 TRBD2 TRBV30 CAWTQGLAVTDTQYF
TRBJ2-1 TRBD2 TRBV9 CASSGPSGMLYNEQFF
TRBJ1-5 NA TRBV7-3 CASSIDGGIGQPQHF
TRBJ1-1 NA TRBV25-1 CASSEYGENTEAFF
TRBJ1-4 TRBD1 TRBV30 CAWSLDRGNEKLFF
TRBJ2-3 TRBD2 TRBV5-1 CASSLAELAGTDTQYF
TRBJ2-7 TRBD2 TRBV5-1 CASTPSGSSYEQYF
TRBJ2-3 TRBD2 TRBV10-1 CASSPLPVAGNTDTQYF
TRBJ2-7 TRBD2 TRBV30 CAWSVLAGPYEQYF
TRBJ1-3 NA TRBV11-2 CASSQGSQGNTIYF
TRBJ1-3 NA TRBV30 CAWSYPPGPGNTIYF